The entry below describes one TCR beta chain. Its specificity is not known. V trimming: 4 bases; J trimming: 2 bases; junction bases outside the gene matches: 12. This CDR3 is built from 17 residues. Germline CDR1 and CDR2: SGHDT and YYEEEE. These data belong to a study of shared clonotypes between healthy human individuals. Findings and limits, study-wide: Compared with clonotypes that all four donors shared, non-shared clonotypes had lower generation probabilities.

Clones were sequenced by immunoSEQ multiplex PCR, and TCRdb holds only the in-frame ones, with some missing. The repertoire includes 2 million to 2.5 million clones, 80% to 95% of them detected once, and 0.3% to 0.4% sits in the top ten. The TCR originated in a man aged 18-30 years in good health. Some clones in this sample may be carry-over from other donors' samples. The V gene is TRBV5-6, the J gene TRBJ2-1, with TRBD2 identical over 7 bases. Sequencing was done on a sample of naive CD4+ T cells from PBMCs. Subset specified: CD45RA+ positively selected. The CDR3 reads CASSVQTSRLPYNEQFF. In DNA form, the CDR3 reads TGTGCCAGCAGCGTCCAGACTAGCCGCCTTCCCTACAATGAGCAGTTCTTC.